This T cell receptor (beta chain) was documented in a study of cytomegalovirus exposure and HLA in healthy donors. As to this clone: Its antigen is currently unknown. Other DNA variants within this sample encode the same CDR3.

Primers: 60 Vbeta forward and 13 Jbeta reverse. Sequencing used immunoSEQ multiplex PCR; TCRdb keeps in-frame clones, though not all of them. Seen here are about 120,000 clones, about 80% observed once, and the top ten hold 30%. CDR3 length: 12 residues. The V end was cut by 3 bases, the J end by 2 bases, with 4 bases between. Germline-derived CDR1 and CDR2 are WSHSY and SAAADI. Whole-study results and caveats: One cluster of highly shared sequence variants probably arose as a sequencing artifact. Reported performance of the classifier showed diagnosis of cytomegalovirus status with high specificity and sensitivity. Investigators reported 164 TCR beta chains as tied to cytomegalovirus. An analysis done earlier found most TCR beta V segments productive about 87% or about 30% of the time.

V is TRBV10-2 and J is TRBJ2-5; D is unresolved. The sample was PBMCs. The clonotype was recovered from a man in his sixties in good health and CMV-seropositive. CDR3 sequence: CASSDPQETQYF. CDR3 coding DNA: TGCGCCAGCAGTGACCCACAAGAGACCCAGTACTTC.